The next 29 T cell receptor beta chains were all read from a single sample in a study of cytomegalovirus exposure and HLA in healthy donors. This PCR relied on a set of 60 Vbeta primers and 13 Jbeta primers. Generated by immunoSEQ multiplex PCR, the TCRdb table keeps only in-frame clones and is missing some. This sample carries over 150,000 clones, approximately 88% of them seen once, and the ten largest clones take 0.35% to 0.45%. The material sequenced was PBMCs. Source of these receptors: a boy between 2 and 15 years old in good health and CMV-seronegative.

This clone occurred once. This sequence joins TRBV9 and TRBJ1-1, with unresolved D. CDR1 is SGDLS and CDR2 is YYNGEE in the germline V gene. CDR3 length: 15 amino acids. V was cut by 0 bases and J by 1 base, with 10 bases left in between. DNA for the CDR3: TGTGCCAGCAGCGTAGTATTTCTCGGGAACACTGAAGCTTTCTTT. Its protein is CASSVVFLGNTEAFF. Using reference TRBV9 and TRBJ1-1 for the parts outside the CDR3, the full variable domain is DSGVTQTPKHLITATGQRVTLRCSPRSGDLSVYWYQQSLDQGLQFLIQYYNGEERAKGNILERFSAQQFPDLHSELNLSSLELGDSALYFCASSVVFLGNTEAFFGQGTRLTVV.

V usage is TRBV14 and J usage is TRBJ2-2; 11 bases align to TRBD2. This CDR3 is built from 16 residues. Per the germline V gene, CDR1 is SGHDN and CDR2 is FVKESK. The junction had 4 bases not matched to a gene; V was cut back by 4 bases and J by 3 bases. CDR3 loop: CASSLLAGGYTGELFF. DNA of the CDR3: TGTGCCAGCAGCCTTCTAGCGGGAGGTTACACCGGGGAGCTGTTTTTT.

The gene calls are TRBV7-8 and TRBJ2-3; TRBD1 agrees at 7 bases. J gave up 2 bases and V 6 bases, and 11 bases lay outside the gene matches. CDR1 is SGHVS and CDR2 is FQNEAQ in the germline V gene. This CDR3 region has 16 residues. Here the CDR3 DNA reads TGTGCCAGCAGGGCTAAGGGGACAGCAACCACAGATACGCAGTATTTT. The encoded protein is CASRAKGTATTDTQYF.

The J gene is TRBJ1-1, the V gene TRBV7-9; 7 bases match TRBD1. There are 14 residues in the CDR3. The germline gives CDR1 SEHNR, CDR2 FQNEAQ (reference sequence). The V and J ends lost 5 bases and 8 bases, in that order; junction bases with no gene match: 11. CDR3 loop: CASSPPVPGQEAFF. The DNA for the CDR3 is TGTGCCAGCAGCCCCCCCGTCCCGGGACAGGAAGCTTTCTTT.

This CDR3 reads CASSPGTGREAFF. CDR3 DNA: TGTGCCAGCAGTCCCGGGACAGGTCGCGAAGCTTTCTTT. The V and J genes are TRBV6-5 and TRBJ1-1; 8 bases line up with TRBD1. The ends lost 5 bases at V and 8 bases at J; junction bases unmatched: 7. The CDR3 loop spans 13 amino acids. Germline-derived CDR1 and CDR2 are MNHEY and SVGAGI.

The chain recombines TRBV10-3 with TRBJ2-4; the match to TRBD1 covers 11 bases. Germline-derived CDR1 and CDR2 are ENHRY and SYGVKD. The trim removed 0 bases at V and 7 bases at J, leaving 8 bases unmatched. There are 17 residues in the CDR3. CDR3 sequence (DNA): TGTGCCATCAGTGAGTCGATATCCGGACAGGGGGCGAACATTCAGTACTTC. Translating gives CAISESISGQGANIQYF.

This clone was detected only once. DNA for the CDR3: TGTGCCAGCAGACCCAGGGGGCGCAGCACCGGGGAGCTGTTTTTT. It is translated as CASRPRGRSTGELFF. The chain combines TRBV6-1 with TRBJ2-2; 8 bases fit TRBD1. The CDR3 runs 15 residues. The V gene's germline CDR1 is MNHNS and CDR2 SASEGT. With 6 bases clipped from V and 4 bases from J, the junction kept 7 bases outside the gene matches.

This chain connects TRBV5-4 to TRBJ2-5; weak D call: TRBD1 (6 bases). The V gene lost 4 bases and the J gene lost 4 bases, with 14 bases spanning the gap. This CDR3 spans 14 amino acids. CDR1 and CDR2 (germline): SGHNT, YYREEE (reference sequence). CDR3 bases: TGTGCCAGCAGCCGGAACAGGGCTTCAGAGACCCAGTACTTC. Its protein is CASSRNRASETQYF.

The DNA for the CDR3 is TGTGCCAGTAAAGGACTCCGAAACATTCAGTACTTC. Translation gives CASKGLRNIQYF. The chain links TRBV19 to TRBJ2-4; TRBD2 might be the D (5 bases). This CDR3 spans 12 amino acids. Trimming pared 7 bases from V and 6 bases from J, leaving 10 bases between. Germline V gene lookup returns CDR1 LNHDA and CDR2 SQIVND (reference sequence). Full variable domain (remainder filled in from reference TRBV19 and TRBJ2-4): DGGITQSPKYLFRKEGQNVTLSCEQNLNHDAMYWYRQDPGQGLRLIYYSQIVNDFQKGDIAEGYSVSREKKESFPLTVTSAQKNPTAFYLCASKGLRNIQYFGAGTRLSVL.

This clone has a single count. This chain joins TRBV6-1 and TRBJ1-1, with D hard to call. CDR1 and CDR2 from the germline V gene are MNHNS and SASEGT. Trimming left V 4 bases short and J 5 bases short, with 17 bases between. The CDR3 is made up of 15 amino acids. Written as DNA, the CDR3 is TGTGCCAGCAGTGGTCCCTATGCGGGGTGGACTGAAGCTTTCTTT. Translated: CASSGPYAGWTEAFF.

V usage is TRBV6-5 and J usage is TRBJ2-1; 8 bases agree with TRBD1. The CDR3 has 15 amino acids. The V gene end was trimmed by 6 bases and the J gene end by 10 bases; junction bases not matched to a gene: 14. Germline CDR1 is MNHEY and CDR2 is SVGAGI. The CDR3 coding sequence is TGTGCCAGCAGCCCCGGACAGGGAGTGGGACACGAGCAGTTCTTC. Protein product: CASSPGQGVGHEQFF.

This clone was seen more than once but under ten times. The chain links TRBV4-2 to TRBJ1-5; the match to TRBD1 covers 11 bases. The CDR3 covers 17 residues. The germline CDR1 and CDR2 sequences are LGHNA and YNFKEQ. V lost 0 bases, J lost 2 bases, and 3 bases stayed unmatched. The CDR3 sequence: CASSQEQGQGGNQPQHF. The CDR3, as DNA: TGTGCCAGCAGCCAAGAGCAGGGACAGGGGGGCAATCAGCCCCAGCATTTT.

The gene calls are TRBV7-6 and TRBJ2-2; D is perhaps TRBD2 (5 bases). Germline CDR1 SGHVS, CDR2 FNYEAQ. The CDR3 sequence is 15 residues long. The ends were cut back, 3 bases at V and 6 bases at J, with 14 bases in the middle. CDR3 loop: CASSFGSLRAGELFF. CDR3 DNA sequence: TGTGCCAGCAGCTTCGGGTCTCTGAGGGCCGGGGAGCTGTTTTTT.

This clone was detected only once. The chain employs TRBV18 and TRBJ1-1, with unresolved D. The V end was cut by 2 bases, the J end by 1 base, with 11 bases between. This CDR3 spans 15 amino acids. Germline CDR1 is KGHSH and CDR2 is LQKENI. CDR3 DNA sequence: TGTGCCAGCTCACCAGTCGATGGAGGGAACACTGAAGCTTTCTTT. It yields the protein CASSPVDGGNTEAFF.

The chain couples TRBV7-2 to TRBJ2-5; 7 bases are shared with TRBD1. In germline, CDR1 is SGHTA, CDR2 FQGNSA. V lost 3 bases to trimming and J lost 0 bases; unmatched junction nucleotides: 1. The CDR3 extends over 14 amino acids. CDR3 amino acids: CASSLGQHQETQYF. Here the CDR3 DNA reads TGTGCCAGCAGCTTGGGACAGCACCAAGAGACCCAGTACTTC.

This clone appeared a single time. The rearrangement uses TRBV10-3 and TRBJ1-3, with 9 bases aligning to TRBD1. The junction had 6 bases not matched to a gene; V was cut back by 3 bases and J by 6 bases. The CDR3 extends over 15 amino acids. From germline, CDR1 is ENHRY and CDR2 SYGVKD. For the CDR3, the DNA is TGTGCCATCAGTGAACCGGGACAGGGTAAAAACACCATATATTTT. This encodes CAISEPGQGKNTIYF.

The chain is built from TRBV9 and TRBJ2-3; D gene unclear. CDR1 and CDR2 (germline): SGDLS, YYNGEE. CDR3 length equals 12 residues. V was pared by 3 bases and J by 7 bases, with 9 bases between. CDR3: CASSENTYTQYF. CDR3 nucleotide sequence: TGTGCCAGCAGCGAAAACACGTATACGCAGTATTTT. The full variable domain, completed using reference TRBV9 and TRBJ2-3, is DSGVTQTPKHLITATGQRVTLRCSPRSGDLSVYWYQQSLDQGLQFLIQYYNGEERAKGNILERFSAQQFPDLHSELNLSSLELGDSALYFCASSENTYTQYFGPGTRLTVL.

V is TRBV2 and J is TRBJ2-1; D remains ambiguous. V lost 2 bases to trimming and J lost 5 bases, with 16 bases between them. CDR3 length equals 16 residues. Germline V CDR1 and CDR2: SNHLY, FYNNEI. CDR3: CASSETHRRDNNEQFF. In DNA, the CDR3 is TGTGCCAGCAGTGAAACCCACAGACGAGATAACAATGAGCAGTTCTTC.

This clone was detected only a few times. J is TRBJ2-7 and V is TRBV10-3, with TRBD2 identical over 7 bases. This CDR3 spans 14 amino acids. Germline V gives CDR1 ENHRY, CDR2 SYGVKD. V shed 6 bases, J shed 0 bases, and the junction held 5 bases outside the gene matches. CDR3 sequence: CAIRTQRGSYEQYF. CDR3 nucleotide sequence: TGTGCCATCAGGACCCAGCGGGGCTCCTACGAGCAGTACTTC.

The table lists this clone with a few counts. The chain combines TRBV5-6 with TRBJ1-5; 7 bases map to TRBD1. J gave up 3 bases and V 4 bases, and 7 bases lay outside the gene matches. The CDR3 length is 15 residues. CDR1 and CDR2 (germline): SGHDT, YYEEEE. This CDR3 reads CASSNEQGNNQPQHF. The CDR3 DNA follows: TGTGCCAGCAGCAACGAACAGGGGAACAATCAGCCCCAGCATTTT. The full variable domain, its missing parts supplied by reference TRBV5-6 and TRBJ1-5, is DAGVTQSPTHLIKTRGQQVTLRCSPKSGHDTVSWYQQALGQGPQFIFQYYEEEERQRGNFPDRFSGHQFPNYSSELNVNALLLGDSALYLCASSNEQGNNQPQHFGDGTRLSIL.

This chain joins TRBV19 and TRBJ1-1; weak D call: TRBD1 (5 bases). The V and J ends lost 7 bases and 4 bases respectively, with 19 bases between them. The germline V gene has CDR1 LNHDA and CDR2 SQIVND (reference sequence). The CDR3 totals 15 residues. The CDR3 here is CASTRQNQWVTEAFF. The CDR3 DNA is TGTGCCAGTACAAGACAGAACCAATGGGTCACTGAAGCTTTCTTT. Together with reference TRBV19 and TRBJ1-1, the CDR3 gives the full variable domain: DGGITQSPKYLFRKEGQNVTLSCEQNLNHDAMYWYRQDPGQGLRLIYYSQIVNDFQKGDIAEGYSVSREKKESFPLTVTSAQKNPTAFYLCASTRQNQWVTEAFFGQGTRLTVV.

This chain connects TRBV11-2 to TRBJ2-7; D uncertain. Germline V gene data show CDR1 as SGHAT and CDR2 as FQNNGV. Trimming cost V 5 bases and J 2 bases, with 22 bases left between them. The CDR3 spans 17 residues. The CDR3 coding sequence is TGTGCCAGCAGCCCAGGCAGCCGGTCGCCCGAACCCTACGAGCAGTACTTC. This encodes CASSPGSRSPEPYEQYF.

The V gene is TRBV7-8, the J gene TRBJ1-1, with TRBD1 matching over 9 bases. V gave up 7 bases and J gave up 2 bases; unmatched junction bases: 5. The CDR3 spans 14 residues. Germline CDR1 is SGHVS and CDR2 is FQNEAQ. The DNA for the CDR3 is TGTGCCAGCACTCTAACAGGGGGCAACACTGAAGCTTTCTTT. This gives the protein CASTLTGGNTEAFF.

V and J are TRBV5-5 and TRBJ2-3; 8 positions match TRBD1. This CDR3 is built from 15 residues. J lost 4 bases, V lost 4 bases, and 8 bases had no gene match. Germline CDR1 reads SGHKS; CDR2 reads YYEKEE (reference sequence). CDR3 bases: TGTGCCAGCAGCATGGACAGGGCTAGTGCAGATACGCAGTATTTT. Translated, it gives CASSMDRASADTQYF.

The rearrangement uses TRBV5-4 and TRBJ2-3; 12 bases match TRBD2. Germline CDR1 is SGHNT and CDR2 is YYREEE (reference sequence). The CDR3 contains 16 residues. After removal of 5 bases from V and 5 bases from J, the junction contained 9 bases not matched to a gene. DNA for the CDR3: TGTGCCAGCAGGCTACCCGGGACTAGCGGGTTAGATACGCAGTATTTT. Its translation: CASRLPGTSGLDTQYF.

V is TRBV5-4 and J is TRBJ2-3, with D unclear. Trimming left V 4 bases short and J 2 bases short, with 17 bases between. CDR3 length: 16 residues. CDR1 is SGHNT and CDR2 is YYREEE in the germline V gene (reference sequence). CDR3 nucleotide sequence: TGTGCCAGCAGCCCCAGAACGGGTCCAAACACAGATACGCAGTATTTT. Translation gives CASSPRTGPNTDTQYF. Using reference TRBV5-4 and TRBJ2-3 for the parts outside the CDR3, the full variable domain is ETGVTQSPTHLIKTRGQQVTLRCSSQSGHNTVSWYQQALGQGPQFIFQYYREEENGRGNFPPRFSGLQFPNYSSELNVNALELDDSALYLCASSPRTGPNTDTQYFGPGTRLTVL.

This clone was counted only a few times. The CDR3 DNA reads TGCGCCAGCAGCCCGACAGGGGGGAATAATGAGCAGTTCTTC. It translates to CASSPTGGNNEQFF. V and J are TRBV5-1 and TRBJ2-1; 9 bases align to TRBD1. V shed 4 bases, J shed 7 bases, and the junction held 6 bases outside the gene matches. Germline CDR1 and CDR2: SGHRS and YFSETQ. The CDR3 is made up of 14 amino acids.

The chain uses TRBV19 and TRBJ2-7; TRBD1 matches 9 bases. The CDR3 has 15 amino acids. Germline V lookup: CDR1 LNHDA, CDR2 SQIVND (reference sequence). J was trimmed by 5 bases and V by 5 bases; bases with no gene match: 10. The DNA for the CDR3 is TGTGCCAGTAGTTCGCCGGGACAGGGACGCAACGAGCAGTACTTC. It codes for CASSSPGQGRNEQYF. Full variable domain (remainder filled in from reference TRBV19 and TRBJ2-7): DGGITQSPKYLFRKEGQNVTLSCEQNLNHDAMYWYRQDPGQGLRLIYYSQIVNDFQKGDIAEGYSVSREKKESFPLTVTSAQKNPTAFYLCASSSPGQGRNEQYFGPGTRLTVT.

This clone was recorded once. V gene TRBV28 combines with J gene TRBJ2-5, with D possibly being TRBD1 (5 bases). The CDR3 sequence is 13 residues long. The V and J ends lost 5 bases and 4 bases respectively, with 11 bases between them. Per germline, CDR1 MDHEN and CDR2 SYDVKM. The CDR3 DNA reads TGTGCCAGCAGTCCCCAGGGTACAGAGACCCAGTACTTC. It translates to CASSPQGTETQYF.